This T cell receptor beta chain was identified in a study of blood T cell repertoires in COVID-19. Study-wide context: PBMCs, B-cell-depleted T cells, or T cells provided the cDNA or gDNA that made up the material.

Looked up from germline, CDR1 is SGHTA and CDR2 is FQGNSA. This CDR3 region has 16 residues. The V and J ends lost 4 bases and 0 bases, in that order; junction bases with no gene match: 6. In this sample, this clone turned up a few times. As originally analysed: Reference gene primer amplification yielded estimated nucleated cell counts. Profiling relied on immunoSEQ multiplex PCR, and the TCRdb table lists in-frame clones only, not all of them. From that table come the V and J calls and clone size; the DNA was used to work out D and trimming. The sample lists more than 250,000 clones, roughly 90% seen once, with over 0.55% in the top ten.

The sample consisted of peripheral blood. The clonotype comes from a human donor in a cohort sampled during active COVID-19. The V gene is TRBV7-2, the J gene TRBJ2-1; 7 bases align to TRBD2. The CDR3 here is CASSSPAGVSYNEQFF. CDR3 DNA sequence: TGTGCCAGCAGCTCCCCGGCGGGAGTCTCCTACAATGAGCAGTTCTTC.